These 18 T cell receptor beta chains were sequenced from one sample in a study of T cell responses to AZD1222 COVID-19 vaccine. Clones were read by immunoSEQ multiplex PCR, and TCRdb kept only the in-frame ones, dropping some. This table holds tens of thousands of clones, about 91% found once. Specimen: peripheral blood, collected 28 days after the second AZD1222 dose. The source of these receptors is an adult who received the AZD1222 COVID-19 vaccine.

The chain uses TRBV7-5 and TRBJ1-3. TRBV7-5 is termed a pseudogene. The CDR3 covers 17 residues. CDR3: CVRKQRIVADSGNTIYF. The CDR3 DNA follows: TGTGTCAGAAAGCAGAGGATAGTGGCAGACTCTGGAAACACCATATATTTT.

V and J are TRBV2 and TRBJ1-3, with a tentative D call TRBD1 (5 bases). The CDR3 extends over 16 amino acids. V lost 3 bases, J lost 2 bases, and 14 bases lay in between. Germline CDR1 SNHLY, CDR2 FYNNEI. For the CDR3, the DNA is TGTGCCAGCAGTGATGGGGGGTATGGGACTGGAAACACCATATATTTT. It specifies CASSDGGYGTGNTIYF.

The V gene is TRBV10-3, the J gene TRBJ2-2, with D perhaps assigned TRBD1 or TRBD2 (5 bases each). The germline V gene encodes CDR1 ENHRY and CDR2 SYGVKD. V lost 5 bases, J lost 4 bases, and 14 bases lay in between. The length of the CDR3 is 15 residues. Here the CDR3 DNA reads TGTGCCATCAGTTCCCGAGTTGGGGGCACCGGGGAGCTGTTTTTT. Translation: CAISSRVGGTGELFF.

This chain links TRBV5-1 with TRBJ1-4; 8 bases map to TRBD1. The germline CDR1 and CDR2 sequences are SGHRS and YFSETQ. The CDR3 covers 18 residues. The V and J ends lost 1 base and 8 bases, in that order; junction bases with no gene match: 16. CDR3 DNA sequence: TGCGCCAGCAGCTTGTCCACAGGGGGAGATATTCATCGCGAAAAACTGTTTTTT. This sequence encodes CASSLSTGGDIHREKLFF.

This chain joins TRBV18 and TRBJ2-7; D assignment may be TRBD1 or TRBD2 (5 bases each). There are 14 residues in the CDR3. From germline, CDR1 is KGHSH and CDR2 LQKENI. The V and J ends lost 4 bases and 1 base respectively, with 11 bases between them. The CDR3 here is CASSQGTESYEQYF. The CDR3 DNA reads as TGTGCCAGCTCACAAGGGACGGAATCCTACGAGCAGTACTTC. Variable domain in full (rest from reference TRBV18 and TRBJ2-7): NAGVMQNPRHLVRRRGQEARLRCSPMKGHSHVYWYRQLPEEGLKFMVYLQKENIIDESGMPKERFSAEFPKEGPSILRIQQVVRGDSAAYFCASSQGTESYEQYFGPGTRLTVT.

The CDR3 nucleotides read TGTGCCAGCAGCGTCGGGACTAGCGGGGGAGAGACCCAGTACTTC. This gives the protein CASSVGTSGGETQYF. This chain joins TRBV9 and TRBJ2-5; TRBD2 matches at 14 bases. The CDR3 is 15 amino acids. The germline CDR1 and CDR2 sequences are SGDLS and YYNGEE. The ends lost 2 bases at V and 4 bases at J; junction bases unmatched: 1. The full variable domain, completed using reference TRBV9 and TRBJ2-5, is DSGVTQTPKHLITATGQRVTLRCSPRSGDLSVYWYQQSLDQGLQFLIQYYNGEERAKGNILERFSAQQFPDLHSELNLSSLELGDSALYFCASSVGTSGGETQYFGPGTRLLVL.

This chain links TRBV7-2 with TRBJ1-3; no clear D. Deletions cut 3 bases from V and 0 bases from J, with 9 bases between. This CDR3 spans 15 amino acids. Germline assignment: CDR1 SGHTA and CDR2 FQGNSA. CDR3 region: CASSFGRFSGNTIYF. CDR3 in DNA: TGTGCCAGCAGCTTTGGACGGTTCTCTGGAAACACCATATATTTT.

The chain has TRBV14 and TRBJ1-2; D not certain. The CDR3 sequence is 12 residues long. Germline-derived CDR1 and CDR2 are SGHDN and FVKESK. The V end lost 5 bases, the J end lost 2 bases, and 6 bases lay between the germline ends. CDR3 amino acids: CASSEDNYGYTF. In nucleotides, the CDR3 is TGTGCCAGCAGCGAGGACAACTATGGCTACACCTTC.

This rearrangement joins TRBV3-1 (or the pseudogene TRBV3-2) to TRBJ2-7, with D possibly being TRBD2 (5 bases). The CDR3 spans 12 residues. V lost 5 bases and J lost 7, with 12 bases in between. Germline V lookup: CDR1 LGHDT, CDR2 YNNKEL (reference sequence). The CDR3 DNA reads TGTGCCAGCAGCTCGCTAGCTAGGGAGCAGTACTTC. It specifies CASSSLAREQYF.

The chain has TRBV6-5 and TRBJ2-7, with unresolved D. From germline, CDR1 is MNHEY and CDR2 SVGAGI. The CDR3 contains 12 residues. V lost 10 bases to trimming and J lost 5 bases, with 15 bases between them. CDR3 in DNA: TGTGCCACCCGCCTAGTGAGCCACGAGCAGTACTTC. This gives the protein CATRLVSHEQYF.

A single count supports this clone. The J gene is TRBJ2-1, the V gene TRBV24-1; D is ambiguous. Looked up from germline, CDR1 is KGHDR and CDR2 is SFDVKD. The CDR3 totals 11 residues. Trimming took off 0 bases at V and 8 bases at J, with 1 base between the two ends. Here the CDR3 reads CATSDLYEQFF. For the CDR3, the DNA is TGTGCCACCAGTGATTTGTATGAGCAGTTCTTC.

The V call is TRBV7-8, the J call TRBJ2-3, with 11 bases matching TRBD2. Trimming cost V 4 bases and J 1 base; bases outside gene matches: 4. CDR1 is SGHVS and CDR2 is FQNEAQ in the germline V gene. This CDR3 region has 16 residues. The CDR3 loop reads CASSSLAGGGTDTQYF. The CDR3 DNA sequence: TGTGCCAGCAGCTCCTTAGCGGGAGGGGGCACAGATACGCAGTATTTT.

This chain joins TRBV18 and TRBJ1-2, with D possibly matching TRBD1 (5 bases). The CDR3 length is 15 residues. Trimming took off 0 bases at V and 4 bases at J, with 12 bases between the two ends. Germline V gene lookup returns CDR1 KGHSH and CDR2 LQKENI. The CDR3 DNA follows: TGTGCCAGCTCACCACCGACAGATCTCACCTATGGCTACACCTTC. It is translated as CASSPPTDLTYGYTF.

The gene calls are TRBV18 and TRBJ1-5, with TRBD1 matching 7 bases. J was trimmed by 6 bases and V by 3 bases; bases with no gene match: 8. The CDR3 runs to 15 residues. Germline V CDR1 and CDR2: KGHSH, LQKENI. The CDR3 spells CASSPNDRVIQPQHF. The CDR3 DNA follows: TGTGCCAGCTCACCCAACGACAGGGTGATTCAGCCCCAGCATTTT.

The gene calls are TRBV6-5 and TRBJ1-6; TRBD1 agrees at 7 bases. Germline CDR1 and CDR2: MNHEY and SVGAGI. The CDR3 has 14 amino acids. J gave up 8 bases and V 5 bases, and 6 bases lay outside the gene matches. CDR3 residues: CASSPLGGYSPLHF. CDR3 nucleotide sequence: TGTGCCAGCAGTCCCCTAGGGGGCTATTCACCCCTCCACTTT.

The V call is TRBV5-1, the J call TRBJ2-7; TRBD1 agrees at 8 bases. The CDR3 runs 17 residues. The germline V gene encodes CDR1 SGHRS and CDR2 YFSETQ. V was pared by 1 base and J by 1 base, with 10 bases of the junction left unmatched. The CDR3 sequence: CASSLFAQGARSYEQYF. Here the CDR3 DNA reads TGCGCCAGCAGCTTGTTCGCCCAGGGGGCGCGATCCTACGAGCAGTACTTC.

The CDR3 bases are TGTGCCAGCAGGGGACAGGGGAGGATTGAGAATGAGCAGTTCTTC. Translation gives CASRGQGRIENEQFF. The chain employs TRBV2 and TRBJ2-1; 10 bases fit TRBD1. This CDR3 contains 15 residues. From germline, CDR1 is SNHLY and CDR2 FYNNEI. Trimming took 6 bases from V and 7 from J; bases not matched to a gene: 9.

In its sample, this clone was seen a few times. The J gene is TRBJ2-4, the V gene TRBV29-1, with D possibly called TRBD1 or TRBD2 (5 bases each). The germline V and J ends were trimmed by 3 bases and 6 bases, with 6 bases remaining between them. Per germline, CDR1 SQVTM and CDR2 ANQGSEA. CDR3 size: 11 residues. The CDR3 loop reads CSVDGGNIQYF. The CDR3 DNA follows: TGCAGCGTTGATGGGGGAAACATTCAGTACTTC.